The entry that follows covers one T cell receptor (beta chain) sequence. Its cognate antigen is unknown. The same CDR3 also results from other DNA sequences found in this sample. These data belong to a study of cytomegalovirus exposure and HLA in healthy donors. Study-level findings and limits: Immune exposure data for these donors was limited to CMV serostatus. In an earlier analysis, productive rearrangement rates for most beta V segments clustered near 87% or 30%. Sequencing likely generated an artifact that appeared as a cluster of highly shared sequence variants. In a later analysis, productive TCRs from donors in an Asian-associated ancestry cluster reportedly carried fewer N-insertions than the cohort mean.

This CDR3 comprises 15 residues. CDR1 SGHRS and CDR2 YFSETQ come from the germline V gene. The ends lost 0 bases at V and 1 base at J; junction bases unmatched: 2. Primers for the PCR totalled 60 Vbeta and 13 Jbeta. Profiled with immunoSEQ multiplex PCR; TCRdb holds only in-frame clones, not every one. This sample has over 150,000 clones, with approximately 80% found just once. This clonotype originated in a woman aged 30 to 39 in good health and CMV-seronegative. The chain carries TRBV5-1 and TRBJ2-5; TRBD2 matches at 8 bases. What was sequenced was PBMCs. CDR3 in DNA: TGCGCCAGCAGCTTGGGGCTAGCGGGCCAAGAGACCCAGTACTTC. Its protein is CASSLGLAGQETQYF.